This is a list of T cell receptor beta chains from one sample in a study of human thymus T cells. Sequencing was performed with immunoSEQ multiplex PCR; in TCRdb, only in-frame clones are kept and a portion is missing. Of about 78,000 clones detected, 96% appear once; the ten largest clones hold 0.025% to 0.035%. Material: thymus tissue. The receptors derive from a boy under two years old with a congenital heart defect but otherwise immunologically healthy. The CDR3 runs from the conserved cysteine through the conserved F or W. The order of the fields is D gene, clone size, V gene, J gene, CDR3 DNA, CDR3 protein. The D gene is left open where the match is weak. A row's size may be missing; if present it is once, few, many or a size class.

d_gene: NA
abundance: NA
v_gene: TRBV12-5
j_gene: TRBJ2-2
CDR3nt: TGTGCTAGTGCCCCGATGATAGGGACCGGGGAGCTGTTTTTT
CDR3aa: CASAPMIGTGELFF

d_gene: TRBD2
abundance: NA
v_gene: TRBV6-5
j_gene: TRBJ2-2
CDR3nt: TGTGCCAGCAGTTGGGGGGGGTACACCGGGGAGCTGTTTTTT
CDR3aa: CASSWGGYTGELFF

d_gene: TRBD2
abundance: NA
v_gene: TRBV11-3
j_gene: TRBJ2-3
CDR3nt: TGTGCCAGCAGTCGGACTTGGACTAGCGGGGGTAACCCCACAGATACGCAGTATTTT
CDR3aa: CASSRTWTSGGNPTDTQYF

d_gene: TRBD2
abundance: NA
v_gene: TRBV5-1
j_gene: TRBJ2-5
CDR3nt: TGCGCCAGCAGCCGCGGACTAGCGGGAGAAGGAGAGACCCAGTACTTC
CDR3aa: CASSRGLAGEGETQYF

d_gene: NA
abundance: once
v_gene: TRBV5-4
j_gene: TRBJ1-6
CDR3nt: TGTGCCAGCAGCTTACTGGGAGGTTCACCCCTCCACTTT
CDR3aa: CASSLLGGSPLHF

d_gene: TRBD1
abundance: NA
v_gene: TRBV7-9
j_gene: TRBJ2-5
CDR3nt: TGTGCCAGCAGCGAAAGTGGGGGGACAGGTCAAGAGACCCAGTACTTC
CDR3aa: CASSESGGTGQETQYF

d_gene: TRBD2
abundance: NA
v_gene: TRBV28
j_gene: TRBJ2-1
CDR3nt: TGTGCCAGCAGTCCCCAGATTATTAGGACTAGCGGGAGGGCCGGGGATAATCTAAATGAGCAGTTCTTC
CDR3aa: CASSPQIIRTSGRAGDNLNEQFF

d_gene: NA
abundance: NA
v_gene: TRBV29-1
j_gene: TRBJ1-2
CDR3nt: TGCAGCGTTGAAGGAAGGTCCGGGAAATATGGCTACACCTTC
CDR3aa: CSVEGRSGKYGYTF

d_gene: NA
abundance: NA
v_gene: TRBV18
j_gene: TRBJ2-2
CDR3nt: TGTGCCAGCTCACCACAACGGGGTCCCAACACCGGGGAGCTGTTTTTT
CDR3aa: CASSPQRGPNTGELFF

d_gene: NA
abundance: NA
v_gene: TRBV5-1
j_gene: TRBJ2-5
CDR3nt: TGCGCCAGCAGCTTGAGGAAGGGGCAGGAAGAGACCCAGTACTTC
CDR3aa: CASSLRKGQEETQYF

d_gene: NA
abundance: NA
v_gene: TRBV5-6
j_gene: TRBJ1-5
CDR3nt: TGTGCCAGCAGCTTCCGGACCGGGTCCCCAAATCAGCCCCAGCATTTT
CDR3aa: CASSFRTGSPNQPQHF

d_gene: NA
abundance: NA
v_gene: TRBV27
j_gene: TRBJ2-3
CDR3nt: TGTGCCAGCAGTCCGCAGGGGGATACGCAGTATTTT
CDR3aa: CASSPQGDTQYF

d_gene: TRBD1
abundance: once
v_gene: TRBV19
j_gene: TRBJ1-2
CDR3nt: TGTGCCAGTAGTATACAGACAGGGAATGGCTACACCTTC
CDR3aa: CASSIQTGNGYTF

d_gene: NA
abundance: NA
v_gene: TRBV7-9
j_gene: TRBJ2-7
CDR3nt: TGTGCCAGCAGCTTAGACATGAGCGGTGGGTCGAACGAGCAGTACTTC
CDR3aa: CASSLDMSGGSNEQYF

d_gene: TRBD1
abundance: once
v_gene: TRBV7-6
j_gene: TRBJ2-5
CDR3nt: TGTGCCAGCAGCTTACGCAGACAGGGACCTAAAGAGACCCAGTACTTC
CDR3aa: CASSLRRQGPKETQYF

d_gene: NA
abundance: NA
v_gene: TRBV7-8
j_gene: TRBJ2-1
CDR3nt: TGTGCCAGCAGCTGGCCCAAAGCCTCTAGCGATACCTACAATGAGCAGTTCTTC
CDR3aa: CASSWPKASSDTYNEQFF

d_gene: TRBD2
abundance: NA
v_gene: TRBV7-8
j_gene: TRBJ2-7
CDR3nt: TGTGCCAGCAGCGCCGGGACTAGCGGGGAGAGCTCCTACGAGCAGTACTTC
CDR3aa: CASSAGTSGESSYEQYF

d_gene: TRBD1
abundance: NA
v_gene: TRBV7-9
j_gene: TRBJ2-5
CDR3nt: TGTGCCAGCAGCTTAGTCGGACAGGGGGCGGGAGAGACCCAGTACTTC
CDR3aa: CASSLVGQGAGETQYF

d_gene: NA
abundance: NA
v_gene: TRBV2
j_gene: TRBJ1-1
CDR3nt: TGTGCCAGCAGTTGGACTGAAGCTTTCTTT
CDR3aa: CASSWTEAFF

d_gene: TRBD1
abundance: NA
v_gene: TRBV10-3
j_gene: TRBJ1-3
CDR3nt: TGTGCCATCGGAAAGACAGGGGTTGGAAACACCATATATTTT
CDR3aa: CAIGKTGVGNTIYF

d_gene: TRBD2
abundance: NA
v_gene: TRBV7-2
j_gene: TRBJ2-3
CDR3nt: TGTGCCAGCAGCTCTTTCCTTGGACTAGCGGGAGGTTCCCCAGATACGCAGTATTTT
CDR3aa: CASSSFLGLAGGSPDTQYF

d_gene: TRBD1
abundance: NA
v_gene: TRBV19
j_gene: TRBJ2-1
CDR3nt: TGTGCCAGTAGTATGAATTCAGGGGGCCAGAGCTCCTACAATGAGCAGTTCTTC
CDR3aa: CASSMNSGGQSSYNEQFF

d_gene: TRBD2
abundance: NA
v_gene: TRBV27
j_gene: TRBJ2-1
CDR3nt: TGTGCCAGCATTAATTCCTTCGTTTCCGGACTAGCGGGTGGGAATGAGCAGTTCTTC
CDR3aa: CASINSFVSGLAGGNEQFF

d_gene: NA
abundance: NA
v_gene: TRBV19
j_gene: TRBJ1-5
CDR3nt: TGTGCCAGTACGACTGCTTTCTGCAATCAGCCCCAGCATTTT
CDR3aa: CASTTAFCNQPQHF

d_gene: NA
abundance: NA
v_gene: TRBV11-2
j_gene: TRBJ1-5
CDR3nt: TGTGCCAGCAGCCCCAGTATGGGGGGTTTCAATCAGCCCCAGCATTTT
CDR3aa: CASSPSMGGFNQPQHF

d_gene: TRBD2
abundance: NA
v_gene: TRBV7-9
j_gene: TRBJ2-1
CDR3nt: TGTGCCAGCAGCTTATATCGCCCCCGCGGGGGGGCAAATGAGCAGTTCTTC
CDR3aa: CASSLYRPRGGANEQFF

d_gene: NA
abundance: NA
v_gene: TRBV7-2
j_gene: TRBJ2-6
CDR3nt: TGTGCCAGCAGCTTAGAACAGACTGGGGCCAACGTCCTGACTTTC
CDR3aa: CASSLEQTGANVLTF

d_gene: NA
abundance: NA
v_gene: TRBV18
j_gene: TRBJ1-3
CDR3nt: TGTGCCAGCTCACCGGAAGGTTATGGTAGGGTCTCTGGAAACACCATATATTTT
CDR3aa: CASSPEGYGRVSGNTIYF

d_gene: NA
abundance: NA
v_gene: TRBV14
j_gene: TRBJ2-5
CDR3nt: TGTGCCAGCAGCCAAGATTATAGGTCGGTTGAGACCCAGTACTTC
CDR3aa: CASSQDYRSVETQYF

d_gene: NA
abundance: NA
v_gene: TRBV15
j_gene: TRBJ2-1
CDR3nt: TGTGCCACCAGCAGAGGTCTGGACAAAAACTCCTACAATGAGCAGTTCTTC
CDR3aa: CATSRGLDKNSYNEQFF

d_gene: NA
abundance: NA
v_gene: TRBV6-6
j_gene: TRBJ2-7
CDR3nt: TGTGCCAGCACCCCGGGGATGGTCGGGGGCTACGAGCAGTACTTC
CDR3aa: CASTPGMVGGYEQYF

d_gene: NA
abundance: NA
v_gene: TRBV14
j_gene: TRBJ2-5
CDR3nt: TGTGCCAGCAGCCAAGATCACGCGGGCCGGGGGGAGACCCAGTACTTC
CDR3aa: CASSQDHAGRGETQYF

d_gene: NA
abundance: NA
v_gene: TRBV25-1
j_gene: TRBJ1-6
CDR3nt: TGTGCCAGCAGTGAGGCAGGGAAACCAGGATCACCCCTCCACTTT
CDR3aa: CASSEAGKPGSPLHF

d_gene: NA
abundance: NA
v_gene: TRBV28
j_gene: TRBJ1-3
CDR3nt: TGTGCCAGCAGTTTAGCGCAGGGAGATGGAAACACCATATATTTT
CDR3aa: CASSLAQGDGNTIYF

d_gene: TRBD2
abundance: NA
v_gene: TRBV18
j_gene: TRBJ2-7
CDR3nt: TGTGCCAGCTCACACGCCGGGACTAGCGGGAGGGCTTTCTACGAGCAGTACTTC
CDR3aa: CASSHAGTSGRAFYEQYF

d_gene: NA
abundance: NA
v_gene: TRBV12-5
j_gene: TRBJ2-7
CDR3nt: TGTGCTAGTGGTTGGGGACCGGGAATGAGTTACGAGCAGTACTTC
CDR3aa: CASGWGPGMSYEQYF

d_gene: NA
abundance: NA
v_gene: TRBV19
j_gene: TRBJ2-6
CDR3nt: TGTGCCAGTAGCCCCCTAGGTGGGGCCAACGTCCTGACTTTC
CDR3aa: CASSPLGGANVLTF

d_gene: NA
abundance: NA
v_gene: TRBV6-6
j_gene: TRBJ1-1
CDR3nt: TGTGCCAGCAGTTACTCAAACAATACAGGGCGGGGAAAAGCTTTCTTT
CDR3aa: CASSYSNNTGRGKAFF

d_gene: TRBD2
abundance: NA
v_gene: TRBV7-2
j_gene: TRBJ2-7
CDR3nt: TGTGCCAGCAGCCTAACCGCGGGAGTTTACGAGCAGTACTTC
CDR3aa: CASSLTAGVYEQYF

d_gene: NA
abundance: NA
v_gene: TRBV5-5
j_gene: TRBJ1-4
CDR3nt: TGTGCCAGCAGCTTGGTGGGATTCGATGAAAAACTGTTTTTT
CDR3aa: CASSLVGFDEKLFF

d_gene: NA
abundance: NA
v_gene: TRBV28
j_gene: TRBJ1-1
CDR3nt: TGTGCCAGCAACCCTTTCCAGGGGATGGGAACTGAAGCTTTCTTT
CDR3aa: CASNPFQGMGTEAFF

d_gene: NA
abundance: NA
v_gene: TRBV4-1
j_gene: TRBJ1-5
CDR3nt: TGCGCCAGCAGCCAAGATGGAGGGCGTCAGCCCCAGCATTTT
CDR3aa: CASSQDGGRQPQHF

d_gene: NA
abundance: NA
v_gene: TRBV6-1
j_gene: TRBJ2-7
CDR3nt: TGTGCCAGCAGTGAAAAGGGACTTTCGTCCTACGAGCAGTACTTC
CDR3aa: CASSEKGLSSYEQYF

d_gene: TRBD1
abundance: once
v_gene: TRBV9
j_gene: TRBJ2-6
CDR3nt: TGTGCCAGCAGCGTAGGTTCAGGGGGTCCCTCCTCTGGGGCCAACGTCCTGACTTTC
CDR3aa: CASSVGSGGPSSGANVLTF

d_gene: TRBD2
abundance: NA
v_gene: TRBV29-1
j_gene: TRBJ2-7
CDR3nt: TGCAGCGCGCGGGGACTAGCGGGCTACGAGCAGTACTTC
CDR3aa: CSARGLAGYEQYF

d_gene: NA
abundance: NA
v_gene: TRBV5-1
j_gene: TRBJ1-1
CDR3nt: TGCGCCAGCAGCTTGCCGGTAGAGACCGCAACCATGAACACTGAAGCTTTCTTT
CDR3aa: CASSLPVETATMNTEAFF

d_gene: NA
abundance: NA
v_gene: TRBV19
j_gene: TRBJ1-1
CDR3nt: TGTGCCAGTAGTAAAGGGCCCGACCACACTGAAGCTTTCTTT
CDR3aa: CASSKGPDHTEAFF

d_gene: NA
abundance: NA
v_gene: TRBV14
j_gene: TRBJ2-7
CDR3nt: TGTGCCAGCAGCCAAGGGAAGATACAGGGTAAGGTTGGCTACGAGCAGTACTTC
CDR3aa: CASSQGKIQGKVGYEQYF

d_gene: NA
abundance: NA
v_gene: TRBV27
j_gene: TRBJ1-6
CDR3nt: TGTGCCAGCAGTTTATTCACCCGGACGAAGTCACCCCTCCACTTT
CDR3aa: CASSLFTRTKSPLHF

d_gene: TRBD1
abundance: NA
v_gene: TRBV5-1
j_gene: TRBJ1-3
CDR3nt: TGCGCCAGCAGCTTGATCGGGACAGGGGATTCTGGAAACACCATATATTTT
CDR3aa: CASSLIGTGDSGNTIYF

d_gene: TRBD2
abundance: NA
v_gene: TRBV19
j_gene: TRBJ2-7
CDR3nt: TGTGCCAGTAGTTGGGCGGGAGGCGAGCAGTACTTC
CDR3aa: CASSWAGGEQYF

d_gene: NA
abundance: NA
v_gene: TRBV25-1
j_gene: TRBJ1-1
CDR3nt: TGTGCCAGCAGTATGACAGTTCACACTGAAGCTTTCTTT
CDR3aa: CASSMTVHTEAFF

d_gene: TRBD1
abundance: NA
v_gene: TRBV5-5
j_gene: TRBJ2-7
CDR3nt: TGTGCCAGCAGCAATGACAGGGGGCCATCCTACGAGCAGTACTTC
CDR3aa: CASSNDRGPSYEQYF

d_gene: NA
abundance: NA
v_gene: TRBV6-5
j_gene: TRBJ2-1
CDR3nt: TGTGCCAGCAGTTCCAATCGGGACTGCGAGTTCTTC
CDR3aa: CASSSNRDCEFF

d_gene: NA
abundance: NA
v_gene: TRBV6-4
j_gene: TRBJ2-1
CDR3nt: TGTGCCAGCAGTGACTCCCCAGGGGATGAGCAGTTCTTC
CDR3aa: CASSDSPGDEQFF

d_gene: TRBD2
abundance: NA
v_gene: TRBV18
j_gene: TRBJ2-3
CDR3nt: TGTGCCAGCTCACCGGGGGGGGACCCAACCCCCCCTAGCACAGATACGCAGTATTTT
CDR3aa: CASSPGGDPTPPSTDTQYF

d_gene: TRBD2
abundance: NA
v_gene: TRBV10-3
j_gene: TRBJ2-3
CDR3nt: TGTGCCATCAGTCTTGGACTAGCGGAGACTTCTAGCACAGATACGCAGTATTTT
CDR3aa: CAISLGLAETSSTDTQYF

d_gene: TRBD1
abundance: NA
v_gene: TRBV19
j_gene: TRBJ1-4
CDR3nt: TGTGCCAGTAGTAGACAGGGTGGGGAAAAACTGTTTTTT
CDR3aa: CASSRQGGEKLFF

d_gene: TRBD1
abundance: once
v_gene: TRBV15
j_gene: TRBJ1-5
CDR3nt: TGTGCCACCAGCAGAGGGACAGGGGGACTCAAACAGCCCCAGCATTTT
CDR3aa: CATSRGTGGLKQPQHF